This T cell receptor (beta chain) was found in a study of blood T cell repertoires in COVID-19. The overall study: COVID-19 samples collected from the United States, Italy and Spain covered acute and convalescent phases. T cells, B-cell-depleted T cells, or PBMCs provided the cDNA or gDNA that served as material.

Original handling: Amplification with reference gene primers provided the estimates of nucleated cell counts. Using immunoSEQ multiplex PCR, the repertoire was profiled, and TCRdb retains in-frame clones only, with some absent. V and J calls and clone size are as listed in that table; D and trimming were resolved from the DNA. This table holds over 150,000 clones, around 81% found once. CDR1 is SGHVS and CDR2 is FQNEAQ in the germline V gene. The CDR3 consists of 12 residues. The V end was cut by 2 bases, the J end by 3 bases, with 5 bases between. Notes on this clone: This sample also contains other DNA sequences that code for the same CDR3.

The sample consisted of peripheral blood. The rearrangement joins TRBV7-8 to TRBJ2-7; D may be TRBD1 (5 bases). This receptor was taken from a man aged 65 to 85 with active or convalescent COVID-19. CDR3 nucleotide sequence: TGTGCCAGCAGCTTACAGGGCTACGAGCAGTACTTC. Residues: CASSLQGYEQYF.